What follows are 17 T cell receptor beta chains derived from one specimen sequenced in a study of OX40 agonist ivuxolimab in advanced cancers. This table comes from immunoSEQ multiplex PCR, and its TCRdb copy is limited to in-frame clones, with some not included. This table has roughly 60,000 clones, around 86% appearing once. The sample consisted of CD4+ or CD8+ T cells sorted from blood, taken in a trial of the OX40 agonist ivuxolimab. These receptors came from an adult with an advanced solid tumor such as melanoma, head and neck, liver or kidney cancer.

This chain joins TRBV28 and TRBJ2-5; 9 bases fit TRBD1. The length of the CDR3 is 16 residues. Germline V gene data show CDR1 as MDHEN and CDR2 as SYDVKM. V shed 3 bases, J shed 4 bases, and the junction held 9 bases outside the gene matches. Here the CDR3 reads CASSFTGTGYTETQYF. The CDR3 nucleotides are TGTGCCAGCAGTTTCACGGGGACAGGGTATACAGAGACCCAGTACTTC.

This clone turned up a few times. This sequence joins TRBV14 and TRBJ1-3; D gene ambiguous. Germline V gene data show CDR1 as SGHDN and CDR2 as FVKESK. V was trimmed by 1 base and J by 0 bases, leaving 10 bases between them. This CDR3 region has 16 residues. The CDR3 sequence is CASSQAGEISGNTIYF. For the CDR3, the DNA is TGTGCCAGCAGCCAAGCTGGGGAGATCTCTGGAAACACCATATATTTT.

The genes are TRBV19 and TRBJ2-3, with 9 bases aligning to TRBD1. This CDR3 has 15 amino acids. V lost 7 bases and J lost 4; bases outside the gene matches: 9. The germline V gene encodes CDR1 LNHDA and CDR2 SQIVND (reference sequence). In DNA, the CDR3 is TGTGCCAGTAACCGACCGGACAGGGGTTCAGATACGCAGTATTTT. Its protein is CASNRPDRGSDTQYF.

The J gene is TRBJ2-5, the V gene TRBV11-3, with D perhaps matching TRBD2 (6 bases). The CDR3 is 19 amino acids. Per germline, CDR1 SGHNT and CDR2 YENEEA. V dropped 3 bases and J dropped 1 base, with 24 bases sitting between them. The DNA for the CDR3 is TGTGCCAGCAGCTTCCCACGGGGGACGGGTGACGGCCCCCAAGAGACCCAGTACTTC. This encodes CASSFPRGTGDGPQETQYF.

The chain joins TRBV2 to TRBJ1-3; 7 nucleotides match TRBD1. CDR1 is SNHLY and CDR2 is FYNNEI in the germline V gene. V shed 5 bases, J shed 0 bases, and the junction held 4 bases outside the gene matches. The CDR3 runs 15 residues. The CDR3 nucleotides read TGTGCCAGCAGTAGGGACAGCCGCTCTGGAAACACCATATATTTT. The encoded protein is CASSRDSRSGNTIYF. Drawing the rest from reference TRBV2 and TRBJ1-3, the complete variable domain is EPEVTQTPSHQVTQMGQEVILRCVPISNHLYFYWYRQILGQKVEFLVSFYNNEISEKSEIFDDQFSVERPDGSNFTLKIRSTKLEDSAMYFCASSRDSRSGNTIYFGEGSWLTVV.

About this clone: Other DNA sequences from this sample encode an identical CDR3 as well. J is TRBJ2-5 and V is TRBV7-8; D may correspond to TRBD1 or TRBD2 (5 bases each). Germline lookup yields CDR1 SGHVS and CDR2 FQNEAQ. The CDR3 has 13 amino acids. Deletions cut 1 base from V and 4 bases from J, with 7 bases between. The CDR3 here is CASSLGGRETQYF. Written as DNA, the CDR3 is TGTGCCAGCAGCTTAGGGGGGAGAGAGACCCAGTACTTC.

The chain links TRBV27 to TRBJ1-1; a weak D match, TRBD1 (5 bases). V was pared by 6 bases and J by 0 bases, with 11 bases between. The germline V gene encodes CDR1 MNHEY and CDR2 SMNVEV (reference sequence). The length of the CDR3 is 14 residues. For the CDR3, the DNA is TGTGCCAGCAGGCAGGGAGGGATGAACACTGAAGCTTTCTTT. Translated: CASRQGGMNTEAFF.

The J gene is TRBJ1-1, the V gene TRBV6-6, with D tentatively TRBD1 (6 bases). The CDR3 runs to 11 residues. CDR1 is MNHNY and CDR2 is SVGAGI in the germline V gene (reference sequence). Trimming shortened V by 5 bases and J by 10 bases, and 11 bases separated the two germline ends. In DNA, the CDR3 is TGTGCCAGCAGTCAGGGGCGGGTAGCTTTCTTT. Translating gives CASSQGRVAFF.

This rearrangement joins TRBV30 to TRBJ2-1; D ambiguous. The V gene's germline CDR1 is GTSNPN and CDR2 SVGIG (reference sequence). The length of the CDR3 is 11 residues. V lost 4 bases, J lost 9 bases, and 10 bases lay in between. CDR3 protein: CAWTLKTEQFF. The CDR3 DNA sequence: TGTGCCTGGACTCTAAAAACTGAGCAGTTCTTC.

This chain links TRBV4-3 with TRBJ2-5; a weak D match, TRBD1 (5 bases). Trimming pared 0 bases from V and 5 bases from J, leaving 13 bases between. CDR1 LGHNA and CDR2 YSLEER come from the germline V gene. This CDR3 has 15 residues. The CDR3, as DNA: TGCGCCAGCAGCCAAGATGCAGGGTCGGCGGAGACCCAGTACTTC. Its protein product is CASSQDAGSAETQYF.

This chain links TRBV11-3 with TRBJ2-1; 13 nucleotides match TRBD2. Germline loops: CDR1 SGHNT, CDR2 YENEEA. The CDR3 contains 16 residues. V lost 1 base, J lost 9 bases, and 6 bases stayed unmatched. The CDR3 reads CASSLALAGGSGEQFF. CDR3 DNA sequence: TGTGCCAGCAGCTTAGCACTAGCGGGAGGGTCCGGTGAGCAGTTCTTC.

The rearrangement links TRBV6-1 to TRBJ2-7; possibly TRBD2 for D (5 bases). The germline V gene has CDR1 MNHNS and CDR2 SASEGT. V was trimmed by 6 bases and J by 6 bases, leaving 12 bases between them. The CDR3 spans 12 residues. CDR3 sequence: CASSDSGFEQYF. In nucleotides, the CDR3 is TGTGCCAGCAGCGATTCGGGGTTCGAGCAGTACTTC.

This clone was found once. This chain connects TRBV5-4 to TRBJ2-3; the D is unclear. V dropped 1 base and J dropped 14 bases, with 11 bases sitting between them. The CDR3 length is 11 residues. CDR1 and CDR2 from the germline V gene are SGHNT and YYREEE (reference sequence). The CDR3 loop is CASSLMGRWYF. The DNA of the CDR3 is TGTGCCAGCAGCTTGATGGGCAGGTGGTATTTT.

The genes are TRBV18 and TRBJ1-4; D gene ambiguous. Germline V gene data show CDR1 as KGHSH and CDR2 as LQKENI. V dropped 2 bases and J dropped 5 bases, with 3 bases sitting between them. The CDR3 extends over 12 amino acids. CDR3 sequence: CASSPRNEKLFF. DNA of the CDR3: TGTGCCAGCTCACCAAGGAATGAAAAACTGTTTTTT. Combining the CDR3 with reference TRBV18 and TRBJ1-4 gives the whole variable domain NAGVMQNPRHLVRRRGQEARLRCSPMKGHSHVYWYRQLPEEGLKFMVYLQKENIIDESGMPKERFSAEFPKEGPSILRIQQVVRGDSAAYFCASSPRNEKLFFGSGTQLSVL.

The chain couples TRBV19 to TRBJ1-5, with a possible D match to TRBD1 (6 bases). CDR1 and CDR2 (germline): LNHDA, SQIVND (reference sequence). The V gene lost 6 bases and the J gene lost 5 bases, with 14 bases spanning the gap. CDR3 length equals 14 residues. CDR3 sequence reads: CASRPEGEHQPQHF. For the CDR3, the DNA is TGTGCCAGTAGACCTGAGGGGGAGCATCAGCCCCAGCATTTT. Full variable domain (remainder filled in from reference TRBV19 and TRBJ1-5): DGGITQSPKYLFRKEGQNVTLSCEQNLNHDAMYWYRQDPGQGLRLIYYSQIVNDFQKGDIAEGYSVSREKKESFPLTVTSAQKNPTAFYLCASRPEGEHQPQHFGDGTRLSIL.

The sample holds one count of this clone. The rearrangement links TRBV10-3 to TRBJ2-7; D is unclear. Germline values: CDR1 ENHRY, CDR2 SYGVKD. V was cut by 10 bases and J by 7 bases, with 17 bases left in between. This CDR3 has 12 residues. CDR3 DNA: TGTGCCACCCGAGACTCGACTCAAGAGCAGTACTTC. This codes for CATRDSTQEQYF.

The chain links TRBV28 to TRBJ1-6, with D perhaps TRBD1 (5 bases). The germline V and J ends were trimmed by 7 bases and 7 bases, with 17 bases remaining between them. Germline loops: CDR1 MDHEN, CDR2 SYDVKM. The CDR3 loop spans 15 amino acids. The DNA for the CDR3 is TGTGCCAGCACCTTACCGGGGCCGTTAAATTCACCCCTCCACTTT. Translated, it gives CASTLPGPLNSPLHF.